The 28 T cell receptor beta chains presented below share a single source sample, sequenced in a study of blood T cell repertoires in COVID-19. Data came from immunoSEQ multiplex PCR; TCRdb stores just in-frame clones and leaves some out. The sample lists a few hundred thousand clones, 84% occurring once. The material sequenced was PBMCs or T cells enriched from blood (not recorded which). These TCRs come from a woman between 35 and 50 years old who had recovered from COVID-19.

The rearrangement joins TRBV5-6 to TRBJ2-3; 7 bases align to TRBD2. This CDR3 is 15 amino acids long. The V gene end was trimmed by 2 bases and the J gene end by 0 bases; junction bases not matched to a gene: 3. The V gene's germline CDR1 is SGHDT and CDR2 YYEEEE. CDR3 amino acids: CASSLSRGSTDTQYF. The CDR3 DNA follows: TGTGCCAGCAGCTTATCGCGGGGGAGCACAGATACGCAGTATTTT.

This chain joins TRBV5-1 and TRBJ1-2; D perhaps matches TRBD1 (6 bases). The germline CDR1 and CDR2 sequences are SGHRS and YFSETQ. This CDR3 comprises 15 residues. V lost 0 bases and J 4 bases, leaving 13 bases between the germline ends. CDR3 region: CASSLELGAVYGYTF. CDR3 DNA: TGCGCCAGCAGCTTGGAACTGGGGGCAGTCTATGGCTACACCTTC.

This rearrangement joins TRBV6-5 to TRBJ1-2; TRBD1 is a possible D gene (6 bases). The germline CDR1 and CDR2 sequences are MNHEY and SVGAGI. CDR3 length: 14 residues. Trimming cost V 5 bases and J 8 bases, with 18 bases left between them. In DNA form, the CDR3 reads TGTGCCAGCAGTCGGCGGGGGCCTGGCGCGGGCTACACCTTC. Protein product: CASSRRGPGAGYTF.

This chain joins TRBV5-4 and TRBJ2-2, with D perhaps TRBD2 (5 bases). Trimming took 1 base from V and 7 from J, leaving 11 bases between them. The germline CDR1 and CDR2 sequences are SGHNT and YYREEE (reference sequence). The CDR3 runs to 14 residues. CDR3 loop: CASSLRGQGGELFF. The CDR3, as DNA: TGTGCCAGCAGCTTGAGAGGGCAAGGCGGGGAGCTGTTTTTT. The entire variable domain, with the rest obtained from reference TRBV5-4 and TRBJ2-2, is as follows: ETGVTQSPTHLIKTRGQQVTLRCSSQSGHNTVSWYQQALGQGPQFIFQYYREEENGRGNFPPRFSGLQFPNYSSELNVNALELDDSALYLCASSLRGQGGELFFGEGSRLTVL.

This clone was seen only once. V usage is TRBV30 and J usage is TRBJ1-2; D call uncertain. Germline values: CDR1 GTSNPN, CDR2 SVGIG (reference sequence). Trimming took off 1 base at V and 4 bases at J, with 13 bases between the two ends. The CDR3 sequence is 14 residues long. The CDR3 reads CAWSATVRGYGYTF. Here the CDR3 DNA reads TGTGCCTGGAGTGCCACCGTTCGGGGCTATGGCTACACCTTC. Full variable domain (remainder filled in from reference TRBV30 and TRBJ1-2): SQTIHQWPATLVQPVGSPLSLECTVEGTSNPNLYWYRQAAGRGLQLLFYSVGIGQISSEVPQNLSASRPQDRQFILSSKKLLLSDSGFYLCAWSATVRGYGYTFGSGTRLTVV.

A single count supports this clone. The chain couples TRBV10-3 to TRBJ1-5; no clear D. The germline V gene encodes CDR1 ENHRY and CDR2 SYGVKD. CDR3 length: 15 residues. The V end was cut by 4 bases, the J end by 7 bases, with 17 bases between. The CDR3 DNA is TGTGCCATCAGTGCGGAGGGAATCAGTACCCAGCCCCAGCATTTT. As protein: CAISAEGISTQPQHF.

The chain carries TRBV2 and TRBJ2-2; D may be TRBD2 (6 bases). Looked up from germline, CDR1 is SNHLY and CDR2 is FYNNEI. The length of the CDR3 is 14 residues. Trimming removed 8 bases from V and 2 bases from J, with 12 bases in between. The CDR3 nucleotides are TGTGCCAGCGGCCGGGAGATAAACACCGGGGAGCTGTTTTTT. This gives the protein CASGREINTGELFF.

The V gene is TRBV7-8, the J gene TRBJ1-2; D is ambiguous. Between the trimmed V and J ends, which lost 1 base and 6 bases, there was a span of 9 bases. CDR3 length: 13 amino acids. Per the germline V gene, CDR1 is SGHVS and CDR2 is FQNEAQ. As DNA, the CDR3 is TGTGCCAGCAGCTTAGGAGGCGGAGATGGCTACACCTTC. It codes for CASSLGGGDGYTF.

This clone appeared a few times. The chain employs TRBV19 and TRBJ1-3, with a possible D match to TRBD1 (5 bases). Germline V gene lookup returns CDR1 LNHDA and CDR2 SQIVND (reference sequence). The ends were cut back, 4 bases at V and 0 bases at J, with 10 bases in the middle. This CDR3 spans 15 amino acids. As DNA, the CDR3 is TGTGCCAGTAGTAGACAGTTTACCTCTGGAAACACCATATATTTT. Encoded protein: CASSRQFTSGNTIYF. The variable domain in full, completed from reference TRBV19 and TRBJ1-3, reads DGGITQSPKYLFRKEGQNVTLSCEQNLNHDAMYWYRQDPGQGLRLIYYSQIVNDFQKGDIAEGYSVSREKKESFPLTVTSAQKNPTAFYLCASSRQFTSGNTIYFGEGSWLTVV.

This clone showed up just once. This chain links TRBV18 with TRBJ2-3, with D hard to call. Deletions cut 2 bases from V and 2 bases from J, with 11 bases between. The germline V gene has CDR1 KGHSH and CDR2 LQKENI. CDR3 length: 15 residues. The CDR3 nucleotides read TGTGCCAGCTCACCAGGCCTGGCCGACACAGATACGCAGTATTTT. It is translated as CASSPGLADTDTQYF. Full variable domain (outside the CDR3, taken from reference TRBV18 and TRBJ2-3): NAGVMQNPRHLVRRRGQEARLRCSPMKGHSHVYWYRQLPEEGLKFMVYLQKENIIDESGMPKERFSAEFPKEGPSILRIQQVVRGDSAAYFCASSPGLADTDTQYFGPGTRLTVL.

The CDR3 here is CASSPGGQGVGYTF. The CDR3 DNA is TGTGCCAGCAGCCCAGGGGGACAGGGGGTTGGCTACACCTTC. The chain is built from TRBV7-2 and TRBJ1-2, with 11 bases matching TRBD1. V trimming: 5 bases; J trimming: 7 bases; junction bases outside the gene matches: 6. The CDR3 runs to 14 residues. From germline, CDR1 is SGHTA and CDR2 FQGNSA.

This sequence joins TRBV27 and TRBJ1-2; 10 bases align to TRBD1. Trimming removed 6 bases from V and 3 bases from J; junction bases left unmatched: 4. From germline, CDR1 is MNHEY and CDR2 SMNVEV (reference sequence). There are 14 residues in the CDR3. The CDR3, as DNA: TGTGCCAGCAGACGGACAGGGGGAGACTATGGCTACACCTTC. This gives the protein CASRRTGGDYGYTF.

This chain joins TRBV4-1 and TRBJ2-7; 7 positions agree with TRBD2. Germline trimming cut 0 bases from V and 4 bases from J; bases unmatched to any gene: 9. Germline CDR1 reads MGHRA; CDR2 reads YSYEKL. There are 16 residues in the CDR3. CDR3 DNA sequence: TGCGCCAGCAGCCAAGAAGCCAGCGGGACCGATTACGAGCAGTACTTC. Amino acid sequence: CASSQEASGTDYEQYF.

J is TRBJ2-1 and V is TRBV18; D gene uncertain. V lost 4 bases to trimming and J lost 7 bases, with 5 bases between them. This CDR3 has 11 amino acids. Germline CDR1 KGHSH, CDR2 LQKENI. The CDR3, as DNA: TGTGCCAGCTCACGGGCTAATGAGCAGTTCTTC. Translated, it gives CASSRANEQFF. Full variable domain (missing parts from reference TRBV18 and TRBJ2-1): NAGVMQNPRHLVRRRGQEARLRCSPMKGHSHVYWYRQLPEEGLKFMVYLQKENIIDESGMPKERFSAEFPKEGPSILRIQQVVRGDSAAYFCASSRANEQFFGPGTRLTVL.

The chain has TRBV9 and TRBJ1-3; D not certain. Between the trimmed V and J ends, which lost 3 bases and 0 bases, there was a span of 13 bases. Germline loops: CDR1 SGDLS, CDR2 YYNGEE. CDR3 length: 16 amino acids. Written as DNA, the CDR3 is TGTGCCAGCAGCGCCCCCGCACGGAGCTCTGGAAACACCATATATTTT. Translated: CASSAPARSSGNTIYF.

This chain connects TRBV6-5 to TRBJ1-2, with TRBD1 matching over 9 bases. The CDR3 sequence is 15 residues long. V gave up 4 bases and J gave up 4 bases; unmatched junction bases: 7. Germline V gives CDR1 MNHEY, CDR2 SVGAGI. The chain's CDR3 is CASSFFGQGSYGYTF. CDR3 in DNA: TGTGCCAGCAGTTTTTTTGGACAGGGGTCCTATGGCTACACCTTC.

The chain uses TRBV9 and TRBJ2-3; 8 bases align to TRBD2. CDR3 length equals 15 residues. With 4 bases clipped from V and 2 bases from J, the junction kept 6 bases outside the gene matches. CDR1 and CDR2 (germline): SGDLS, YYNGEE. CDR3 amino acids: CASSSHSGTTDTQYF. CDR3 coding DNA: TGTGCCAGCAGCAGCCATAGCGGGACCACAGATACGCAGTATTTT.

This chain connects TRBV11-2 to TRBJ2-7; D may be TRBD2 (5 bases). Germline values: CDR1 SGHAT, CDR2 FQNNGV. The CDR3 covers 17 residues. Deletions cut 3 bases from V and 1 base from J, with 19 bases between. The CDR3 here is CASSFSSGVRISYEQYF. CDR3 coding DNA: TGTGCCAGCAGCTTCTCGAGCGGAGTCCGGATTTCCTACGAGCAGTACTTC.

This clone came up once. The rearrangement uses TRBV5-6 and TRBJ2-3; unclear D gene. The CDR3 runs 14 residues. V shed 1 base and J shed 0 bases, with 6 bases lying between them. CDR1 is SGHDT, CDR2 YYEEEE, per germline. For the CDR3, the DNA is TGTGCCAGCAGCTTGCTCACTAGCACAGATACGCAGTATTTT. Its translation: CASSLLTSTDTQYF.

The chain uses TRBV19 and TRBJ2-5, with TRBD2 matching over 7 bases. V shed 5 bases, J shed 7 bases, and the junction held 13 bases outside the gene matches. From germline, CDR1 is LNHDA and CDR2 SQIVND (reference sequence). CDR3 length: 15 amino acids. CDR3 bases: TGTGCCAGTAGTCCTGGCGGGCGGGGGAAGGGGACCCAGTACTTC. This sequence encodes CASSPGGRGKGTQYF. The full variable domain, rest sourced from reference TRBV19 and TRBJ2-5, is DGGITQSPKYLFRKEGQNVTLSCEQNLNHDAMYWYRQDPGQGLRLIYYSQIVNDFQKGDIAEGYSVSREKKESFPLTVTSAQKNPTAFYLCASSPGGRGKGTQYFGPGTRLLVL.

The chain is built from TRBV12-3 or TRBV12-4 and TRBJ2-1; no firm D call. The CDR3 length is 12 residues. The V and J ends lost 7 bases and 5 bases respectively, with 9 bases between them. The CDR3 nucleotides are TGTGCCAGCACCCTCAGCGACAATGAGCAGTTCTTC. Translated, it gives CASTLSDNEQFF.

The count of this clone is one. The CDR3 loop is CASQRAGALGGANVLTF. DNA for the CDR3: TGTGCCAGCCAACGAGCGGGGGCGCTGGGCGGGGCCAACGTCCTGACTTTC. The chain carries TRBV7-2 and TRBJ2-6; 8 nucleotides agree with TRBD2. Germline assignment: CDR1 SGHTA and CDR2 FQGNSA. This CDR3 is 17 amino acids long. With 8 bases clipped from V and 4 bases from J, the junction kept 13 bases outside the gene matches.

The rearrangement links TRBV10-3 to TRBJ2-2, with no clear D. CDR1 and CDR2 (germline): ENHRY, SYGVKD. The CDR3 length is 15 residues. Trimming took off 8 bases at V and 1 base at J, with 14 bases between the two ends. CDR3 in amino acids: CAIDLRRVNTGELFF. In nucleotides, the CDR3 is TGTGCCATCGATCTTCGACGGGTGAACACCGGGGAGCTGTTTTTT.

V usage is TRBV11-2 and J usage is TRBJ2-2; 11 nucleotides align to TRBD2. The CDR3 consists of 16 residues. The germline V gene has CDR1 SGHAT and CDR2 FQNNGV. Trimming removed 3 bases from V and 7 bases from J; junction bases left unmatched: 7. CDR3 in DNA: TGTGCCAGCAGCTTTCTAGCGGGAGGCCTCATCGGGGAGCTGTTTTTT. Protein: CASSFLAGGLIGELFF.

This clone came up once. This sequence joins TRBV7-9 and TRBJ1-2, with D possibly being TRBD1 (5 bases). The V end was cut by 2 bases, the J end by 5 bases, with 18 bases between. CDR1 is SEHNR, CDR2 FQNEAQ, per germline (reference sequence). The CDR3 is 16 residues long. This CDR3 reads CASSLRRGLEEYGYTF. CDR3 coding DNA: TGTGCCAGCAGCTTAAGGAGGGGACTTGAGGAATATGGCTACACCTTC.

The genes are TRBV5-4 and TRBJ2-7; 7 bases agree with TRBD2. The V and J ends lost 3 bases and 3 bases, in that order; junction bases with no gene match: 15. Germline V gene data show CDR1 as SGHNT and CDR2 as YYREEE (reference sequence). The CDR3 runs to 17 residues. CDR3 sequence: CASSWERGTTTNYEQYF. DNA for the CDR3: TGTGCCAGCAGCTGGGAAAGAGGGACTACGACAAACTACGAGCAGTACTTC.

The chain joins TRBV7-6 to TRBJ2-1; D possibly corresponds to TRBD2 (6 bases). Trimming took 5 bases from V and 2 from J, leaving 13 bases between them. Germline CDR1 and CDR2: SGHVS and FNYEAQ. The CDR3 runs 15 residues. The CDR3 spells CASSPRLDAYNEQFF. For the CDR3, the DNA is TGTGCCAGCAGCCCTCGACTAGATGCCTACAATGAGCAGTTCTTC.

The V gene is TRBV19, the J gene TRBJ1-5; weak D call: TRBD1 (5 bases). The CDR3 is 16 residues long. Germline V lookup: CDR1 LNHDA, CDR2 SQIVND (reference sequence). V gave up 6 bases and J gave up 2 bases, with 17 bases separating them. The CDR3 spells CASRRGEFSGNQPQHF. For the CDR3, the DNA is TGTGCCAGTAGACGGGGGGAGTTCTCGGGCAATCAGCCCCAGCATTTT.